This T cell receptor beta chain originates from a study of blood T cell repertoires in COVID-19. Germline V lookup: CDR1 SGHNT, CDR2 YYREEE (reference sequence). The CDR3 runs to 16 residues. After removal of 4 bases from V and 4 bases from J, the junction contained 7 bases not matched to a gene. TCRdb's copy holds only in-frame clones and misses some; the assay was immunoSEQ multiplex PCR. The table has approximately 300,000 clones, roughly 91% seen once. The sequence derives from a man aged 50 to 59 with active or convalescent COVID-19. The genes are TRBV5-4 and TRBJ2-1, with 11 bases fitting TRBD2. Material for sequencing was peripheral blood. The CDR3 DNA sequence: TGTGCCAGCAGCGCTGCGACTAGCGGGGAGTACAATGAGCAGTTCTTC. Translated: CASSAATSGEYNEQFF. The variable domain in full, completed from reference TRBV5-4 and TRBJ2-1, reads ETGVTQSPTHLIKTRGQQVTLRCSSQSGHNTVSWYQQALGQGPQFIFQYYREEENGRGNFPPRFSGLQFPNYSSELNVNALELDDSALYLCASSAATSGEYNEQFFGPGTRLTVL.